These 16 T cell receptor beta chains originate from one sample sequenced in a study of Ad26.COV2.S vaccination and SARS-CoV-2 variants listed by TCRdb under 2021. What the treatment or condition label conveys for this sample: about 20 received Ad26.COV2.S at low or high dose, single or two shots; about 5 received placebo; per-sample allocation not given. Repertoires of vaccine and placebo recipients were sequenced from samples collected on day 63 after the first injection. Libraries were made using the immunoSEQ multiplex PCR assay. TCRdb retrieved this table from immuneACCESS and kept in-frame rearrangements only. Not all clones are present; in checked studies, unresolved V genes account for under half, and no reason is known for the remainder. This sample lists hundreds of thousands of clones; roughly 87% were detected once. The biggest ten clones account for about 2.7% of the sample. The starting material was peripheral blood, obtained in a trial of Ad26.COV2.S vaccine versus placebo. The source is a person between 18 and 60 years old who received the Ad26.COV2.S COVID-19 vaccine or a placebo.

This rearrangement joins TRBV4-1 to TRBJ2-7; 16 bases match TRBD2. Germline V gene data show CDR1 as MGHRA and CDR2 as YSYEKL. V shed 4 bases and J 3 bases; nucleotides not matched to a gene: 3. This CDR3 has 16 residues. The CDR3 DNA reads TGCGCCAGCAGCCGGGGACTAGCGGGGGGGCTCTACGAGCAGTACTTC. Amino acid sequence: CASSRGLAGGLYEQYF.

The DNA for the CDR3 is TGTGCCAGCAGCCAAGTTCCGAGCAATCAGCCCCAGCATTTT. It specifies CASSQVPSNQPQHF. This chain links TRBV4-2 with TRBJ1-5; D gene uncertain. V was clipped by 1 base and J by 1 base, with 5 bases between them. Germline V CDR1 and CDR2: LGHNA, YNFKEQ. This CDR3 comprises 14 residues.

The rearrangement joins TRBV5-8 to TRBJ1-5; 7 bases map to TRBD1. J lost 7 bases, V lost 4 bases, and 11 bases had no gene match. CDR3 length: 15 amino acids. The germline gives CDR1 SGHTS, CDR2 YDEGEE. The CDR3: CASSAEQGSGQPQHF. In DNA, the CDR3 is TGTGCCAGCAGCGCCGAACAGGGGAGCGGCCAGCCCCAGCATTTT.

The gene calls are TRBV28 and TRBJ2-7; D is uncertain. Germline CDR1 MDHEN, CDR2 SYDVKM. This CDR3 has 13 residues. The V and J ends lost 6 bases and 5 bases respectively, with 14 bases between them. The CDR3: CASSYYLGNEQYV. The CDR3 nucleotides read TGTGCCAGCAGCTACTATCTGGGCAACGAGCAGTACGTC.

The genes are TRBV7-9 and TRBJ1-6; 7 bases align to TRBD1. The V gene end was trimmed by 5 bases and the J gene end by 7 bases; junction bases not matched to a gene: 8. The CDR3 has 15 amino acids. Germline V gene lookup returns CDR1 SEHNR and CDR2 FQNEAQ (reference sequence). CDR3 region: CASSTQGQPNSPLHF. In DNA, the CDR3 is TGTGCCAGCAGCACCCAGGGACAGCCAAATTCACCCCTCCACTTT.

A single count supports this clone. This sequence joins TRBV7-2 and TRBJ2-7; D is undetermined. V dropped 5 bases and J dropped 0 bases, with 11 bases sitting between them. The CDR3 spans 14 residues. Per the germline V gene, CDR1 is SGHTA and CDR2 is FQGNSA. CDR3 sequence: CASSPGRTSYEQYF. The CDR3 DNA sequence: TGTGCCAGCAGCCCGGGCAGGACCTCCTACGAGCAGTACTTC.

The chain employs TRBV9 and TRBJ2-3; D uncertain. The germline V gene encodes CDR1 SGDLS and CDR2 YYNGEE. The length of the CDR3 is 13 residues. Trimming stripped 4 bases from V and 3 bases from J, with 9 bases between. CDR3 DNA: TGTGCCAGCAGCTTGAGGTGGACAGATACGCAGTATTTT. It codes for CASSLRWTDTQYF. The whole variable domain, remainder taken from reference TRBV9 and TRBJ2-3, is DSGVTQTPKHLITATGQRVTLRCSPRSGDLSVYWYQQSLDQGLQFLIQYYNGEERAKGNILERFSAQQFPDLHSELNLSSLELGDSALYFCASSLRWTDTQYFGPGTRLTVL.

The chain is built from TRBV5-1 and TRBJ1-3; 10 bases agree with TRBD1. V was pared by 4 bases and J by 6 bases, with 7 bases of the junction left unmatched. Germline CDR1 and CDR2: SGHRS and YFSETQ. The CDR3 sequence is 15 residues long. The CDR3 loop is CASSGAGTGENTIYF. The DNA for the CDR3 is TGCGCCAGCAGCGGAGCCGGGACAGGGGAAAACACCATATATTTT. Full variable domain (remainder filled in from reference TRBV5-1 and TRBJ1-3): KAGVTQTPRYLIKTRGQQVTLSCSPISGHRSVSWYQQTPGQGLQFLFEYFSETQRNKGNFPGRFSGRQFSNSRSEMNVSTLELGDSALYLCASSGAGTGENTIYFGEGSWLTVV.

The table lists this clone with a count of one. The rearrangement joins TRBV6-5 to TRBJ2-1; D is uncertain. The germline V and J ends were trimmed by 0 bases and 6 bases, with 12 bases remaining between them. The germline gives CDR1 MNHEY, CDR2 SVGAGI. The CDR3 loop spans 15 amino acids. CDR3 sequence: CASSYSGATANEQFF. CDR3 bases: TGTGCCAGCAGTTACTCTGGTGCCACCGCCAATGAGCAGTTCTTC.

The chain has TRBV11-3 and TRBJ2-3, with D tentatively TRBD1 or TRBD2 (5 bases each). This CDR3 spans 15 amino acids. Trimming stripped 2 bases from V and 1 base from J, with 10 bases between. Germline CDR1 and CDR2: SGHNT and YENEEA. CDR3 nucleotide sequence: TGTGCCAGCAGCTTACGAGAGGGGCGCACAGATACGCAGTATTTT. Residues: CASSLREGRTDTQYF.

V usage is TRBV18 and J usage is TRBJ1-2; TRBD1 agrees at 7 bases. Germline V gene sequence: CDR1 KGHSH, CDR2 LQKENI. The CDR3 is made up of 13 amino acids. The V and J ends lost 1 base and 8 bases, in that order; junction bases with no gene match: 4. The CDR3, as DNA: TGTGCCAGCTCACCACGGGAAGGGGGCGGCTACACCTTC. Protein: CASSPREGGGYTF.

This clone was seen a handful of times. The chain links TRBV18 to TRBJ2-2; D may be TRBD1 or TRBD2 (6 bases each). V was shortened by 0 bases and J by 2 bases, with 10 bases between the two germline ends. This CDR3 has 16 amino acids. Per the germline V gene, CDR1 is KGHSH and CDR2 is LQKENI. This CDR3 reads CASSPPRGRNTGELFF. CDR3 nucleotide sequence: TGTGCCAGCTCACCACCACGGGGGCGAAACACCGGGGAGCTGTTTTTT.

The chain links TRBV4-3 to TRBJ2-1; 10 bases match TRBD2. Trimming removed 3 bases from V and 13 bases from J; junction bases left unmatched: 15. Germline V gene lookup returns CDR1 LGHNA and CDR2 YSLEER. The CDR3 spans 16 residues. CDR3 region: CASSHLVPSGSTAQFF. Written as DNA, the CDR3 is TGCGCCAGCAGCCACCTGGTCCCTAGCGGGAGTACGGCCCAGTTCTTC.

The chain employs TRBV7-9 and TRBJ1-3, with D uncertain. Trimming cost V 4 bases and J 2 bases, with 12 bases left between them. The germline V gene encodes CDR1 SEHNR and CDR2 FQNEAQ (reference sequence). The CDR3 runs 15 residues. CDR3 in DNA: TGTGCCAGCAGCTCATCAGACGGGACTGGAAACACCATATATTTT. Encoded protein: CASSSSDGTGNTIYF.

The V call is TRBV18, the J call TRBJ2-2; D remains unclear. The V end was cut by 1 base, the J end by 3 bases, with 6 bases between. The CDR3 is made up of 14 amino acids. Germline V CDR1 and CDR2: KGHSH, LQKENI. CDR3 loop: CASSPQTYTGELFF. The CDR3 coding sequence is TGTGCCAGCTCACCACAAACTTACACCGGGGAGCTGTTTTTT. The whole variable domain, remainder taken from reference TRBV18 and TRBJ2-2, is NAGVMQNPRHLVRRRGQEARLRCSPMKGHSHVYWYRQLPEEGLKFMVYLQKENIIDESGMPKERFSAEFPKEGPSILRIQQVVRGDSAAYFCASSPQTYTGELFFGEGSRLTVL.

This clone showed up just once. The chain links TRBV5-1 to TRBJ2-5; 7 bases align to TRBD1. The CDR3 is made up of 15 amino acids. V shed 5 bases and J 4 bases; nucleotides not matched to a gene: 11. In germline, CDR1 is SGHRS, CDR2 YFSETQ. In DNA form, the CDR3 reads TGCGCCAGCAGTATAAACAGGGGTTTAGGAGAGACCCAGTACTTC. Translation gives CASSINRGLGETQYF.